This record concerns one T cell receptor beta chain sequence. Antigen: not known. This entry comes from a study of T cell responses to AZD1222 COVID-19 vaccine. General study results and limits: Donor demographics were predominantly white British with a female majority; clonal diversity may be underestimated. Recipients of two AZD1222 doses showed rising Spike-specific TCR breadth and depth. Among those given AZD1222, only 5 to 7 were seropositive at baseline.

The CDR3 spans 14 residues. Germline assignment: CDR1 SGHRS and CDR2 YFSETQ. Trimming at V came to 1 base and at J to 7 bases, leaving 4 bases not matched to a gene. Data came from immunoSEQ multiplex PCR; TCRdb stores just in-frame clones and leaves some out. Found here are roughly 150,000 clones, about 88% of them singletons; the top ten hold approximately 7.2%. This chain connects TRBV5-1 to TRBJ1-1, with 10 bases lining up with TRBD1. Sequenced material: peripheral blood, taken after recovery from COVID-19. This TCR came from an adult who had recovered from COVID-19. Here the CDR3 DNA reads TGCGCCAGCAGCTTGCGACAGGGGGCTAGTGAAGCTTTCTTT. Translated: CASSLRQGASEAFF.